Sequencing of this TCR beta chain was carried out in a study of blood T cell repertoires in COVID-19 (dated by TCRdb to 2019 to 2021). Notes on the research overall: Samples covering the acute and convalescent phases of COVID-19 were provided by collaborators in the United States, Italy and Spain. The prospective study material was composed of cDNA or gDNA derived from T cells, B-cell-depleted T cells, or PBMCs. Deeply sampled blood TCRbeta repertoires from subjects exposed to, actively infected with, or recovered from COVID-19 were included in the dataset. The repertoires were released in a freely available public database meant as a resource for research on the immune response to SARS-CoV-2. The samples were drawn from two sources: the first 160 participants of the ongoing ImmuneRACE study, and about 1,300 subjects contributed by 6 global collaborators. Sample metadata almost always included a de-identified subject ID, COVID-19 status, age in years and sex. Where HLA class I and class II types were available, the types were taken from metadata supplied by the sample provider, not from assay-based typing. Study-wide findings and limitations: The amount of clinical and demographic metadata varied by source and participant and was provided uncurated.

Comment on this clone: Its antigen remains unidentified. Nothing much larger sits one base from this clone, and base qualities are not available.

The collaborating institutions used their own protocols to collect whole blood in K2EDTA tubes. For TCRbeta analysis, collaborators shipped samples in one of three forms: frozen whole blood, isolated PBMCs, or DNA extracted from either of those sample types. The cysteine opens and the phenylalanine closes a CDR3 of 12 amino acids. Only the CDR3 part of the read is kept: 36 bases, read in frame from the first base. V was cut back by 1 base and J by 12 bases, leaving a gap of 12 bases between them. CDR1 and CDR2, looked up from the germline V gene (reference sequence), are LNHDA and SQIVND. TCRbeta CDR3 regions were amplified from genomic DNA by means of the immunoSEQ Assay, a bias-controlled multiplex PCR. In the authors' own workflow: The number of nucleated cells in each sample was estimated by amplification of reference gene primers within the assay. To quantify the absolute abundance of each unique TCRbeta CDR3 rearrangement, sequence reads were collapsed and filtered. For each sample, productive Simpson clonality was calculated as the square root of Simpson's diversity index across productive rearrangements. As stored in TCRdb, this immuneACCESS dataset retains in-frame rearrangements with V and J assigned. A fraction of the clones does not appear; measured against another copy, unresolved V genes explain less than half of the discrepancy, and the remainder lacks a known reason. That table gives V, J and clone size, and the DNA gave D and trimming. The sample data list 60,000 to 90,000 clones, and 84% of these were observed just once. Around 24% of the sample comes from the top ten.

The chain is encoded by TRBV19 joined to TRBJ1-2; TRBD1 is a possible D gene, resting on 5 matching bases. This clonotype was sampled from a woman between 45 and 65 years old with acute or convalescent COVID-19. The sequencing sample was made of peripheral blood. This receptor has the CDR3 CASSIGGRPDTF. The nucleotide sequence is TGTGCCAGTAGTATAGGGGGCAGGCCGGACACCTTC.